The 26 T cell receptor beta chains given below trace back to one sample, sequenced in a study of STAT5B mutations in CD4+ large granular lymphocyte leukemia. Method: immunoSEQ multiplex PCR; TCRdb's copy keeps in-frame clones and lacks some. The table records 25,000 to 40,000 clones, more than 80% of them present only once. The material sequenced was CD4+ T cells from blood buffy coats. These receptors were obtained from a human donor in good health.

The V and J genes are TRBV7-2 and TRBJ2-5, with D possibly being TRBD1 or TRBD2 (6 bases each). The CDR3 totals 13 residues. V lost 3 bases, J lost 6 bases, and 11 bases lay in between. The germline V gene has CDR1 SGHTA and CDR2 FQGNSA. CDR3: CASSFEGGQTQYF. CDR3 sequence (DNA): TGTGCCAGCAGCTTTGAGGGGGGACAGACCCAGTACTTC. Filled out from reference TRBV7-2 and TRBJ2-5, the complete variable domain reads GAGVSQSPSNKVTEKGKDVELRCDPISGHTALYWYRQSLGQGLEFLIYFQGNSAPDKSGLPSDRFSAERTGGSVSTLTIQRTQQEDSAVYLCASSFEGGQTQYFGPGTRLLVL.

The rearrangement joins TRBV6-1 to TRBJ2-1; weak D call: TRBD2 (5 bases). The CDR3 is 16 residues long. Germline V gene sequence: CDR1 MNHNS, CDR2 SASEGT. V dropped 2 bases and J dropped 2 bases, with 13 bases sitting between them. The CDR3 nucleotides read TGTGCCAGCAGTGAATCTAGCCTATCGCCCTACAATGAGCAGTTCTTC. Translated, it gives CASSESSLSPYNEQFF.

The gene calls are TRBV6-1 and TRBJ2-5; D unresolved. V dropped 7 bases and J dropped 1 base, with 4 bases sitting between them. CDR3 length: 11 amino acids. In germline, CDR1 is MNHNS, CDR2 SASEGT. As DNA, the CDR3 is TGTGCCAGCATGGGCCAAGAGACCCAGTACTTC. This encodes CASMGQETQYF.

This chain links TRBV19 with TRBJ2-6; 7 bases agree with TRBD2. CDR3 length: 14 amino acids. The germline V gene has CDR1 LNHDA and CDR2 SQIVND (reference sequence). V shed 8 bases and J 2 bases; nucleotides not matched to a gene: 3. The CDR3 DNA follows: TGTGCCAGTGCTAGCGGAACTGGGGCCAACGTCCTGACTTTC. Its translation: CASASGTGANVLTF.

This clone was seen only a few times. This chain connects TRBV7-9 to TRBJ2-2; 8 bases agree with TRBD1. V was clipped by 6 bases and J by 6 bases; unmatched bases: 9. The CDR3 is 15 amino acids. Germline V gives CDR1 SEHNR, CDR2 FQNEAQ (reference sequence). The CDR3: CASRLDRAGPGELFF. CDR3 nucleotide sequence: TGTGCCAGCAGGTTGGACAGGGCGGGCCCCGGGGAGCTGTTTTTT.

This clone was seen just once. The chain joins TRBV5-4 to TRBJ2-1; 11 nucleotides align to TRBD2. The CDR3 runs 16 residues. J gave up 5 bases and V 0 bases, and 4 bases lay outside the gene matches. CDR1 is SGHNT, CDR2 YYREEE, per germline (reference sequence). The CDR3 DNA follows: TGTGCCAGCAGCTTGGGGGGGACTAGCGGACACAATGAGCAGTTCTTC. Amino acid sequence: CASSLGGTSGHNEQFF.

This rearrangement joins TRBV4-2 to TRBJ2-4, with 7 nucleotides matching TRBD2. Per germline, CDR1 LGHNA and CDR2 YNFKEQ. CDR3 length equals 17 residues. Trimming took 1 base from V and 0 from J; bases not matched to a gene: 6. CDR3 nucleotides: TGTGCCAGCAGCCAAGCGGGGGAGGGACTAGCCAAAAACATTCAGTACTTC. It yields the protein CASSQAGEGLAKNIQYF.

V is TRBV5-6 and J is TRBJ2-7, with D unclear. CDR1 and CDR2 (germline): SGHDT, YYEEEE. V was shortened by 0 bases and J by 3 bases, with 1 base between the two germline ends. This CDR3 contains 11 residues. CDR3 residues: CASSLGYEQYF. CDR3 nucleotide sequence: TGTGCCAGCAGCTTGGGCTACGAGCAGTACTTC.

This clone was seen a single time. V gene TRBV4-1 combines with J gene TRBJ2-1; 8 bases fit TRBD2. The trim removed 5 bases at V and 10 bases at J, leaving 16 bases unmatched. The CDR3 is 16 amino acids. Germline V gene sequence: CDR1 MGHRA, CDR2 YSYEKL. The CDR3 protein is CASSWGAGGPGREQFF. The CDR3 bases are TGCGCCAGCAGCTGGGGGGCGGGAGGCCCGGGGCGAGAGCAGTTCTTC.

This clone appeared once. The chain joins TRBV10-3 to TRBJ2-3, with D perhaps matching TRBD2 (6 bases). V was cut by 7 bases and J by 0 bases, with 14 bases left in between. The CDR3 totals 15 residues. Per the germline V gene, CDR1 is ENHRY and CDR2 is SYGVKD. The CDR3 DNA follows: TGTGCCATCACGAGGCGGGGCGATAGCACAGATACGCAGTATTTT. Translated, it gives CAITRRGDSTDTQYF.

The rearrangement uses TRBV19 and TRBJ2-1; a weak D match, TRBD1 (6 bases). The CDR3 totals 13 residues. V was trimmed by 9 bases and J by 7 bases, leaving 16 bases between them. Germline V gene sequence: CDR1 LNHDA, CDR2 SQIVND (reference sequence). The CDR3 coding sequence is TGTGCCAGCCGCCGACAGGACGGGAATGAGCAGTTCTTC. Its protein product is CASRRQDGNEQFF. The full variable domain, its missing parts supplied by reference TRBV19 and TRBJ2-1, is DGGITQSPKYLFRKEGQNVTLSCEQNLNHDAMYWYRQDPGQGLRLIYYSQIVNDFQKGDIAEGYSVSREKKESFPLTVTSAQKNPTAFYLCASRRQDGNEQFFGPGTRLTVL.

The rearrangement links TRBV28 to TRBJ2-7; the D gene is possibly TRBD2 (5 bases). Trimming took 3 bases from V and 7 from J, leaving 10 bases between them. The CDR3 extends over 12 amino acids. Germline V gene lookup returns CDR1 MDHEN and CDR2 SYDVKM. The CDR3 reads CASSLGGREQYF. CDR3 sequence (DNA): TGTGCCAGCAGTTTGGGCGGGCGGGAGCAGTACTTC.

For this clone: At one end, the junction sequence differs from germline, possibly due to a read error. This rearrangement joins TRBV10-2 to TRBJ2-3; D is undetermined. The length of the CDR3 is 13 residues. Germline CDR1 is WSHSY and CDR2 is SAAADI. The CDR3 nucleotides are TGCGCCAGCCGTGAGGTGGTCACAGATACGCAGTATTTT. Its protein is CASREVVTDTQYF.

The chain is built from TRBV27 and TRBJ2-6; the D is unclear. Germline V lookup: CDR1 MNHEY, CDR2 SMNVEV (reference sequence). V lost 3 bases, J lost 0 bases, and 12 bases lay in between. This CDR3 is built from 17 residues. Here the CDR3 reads CASSFGPGVSGANVLTF. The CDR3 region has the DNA TGTGCCAGCAGTTTTGGGCCAGGAGTCTCTGGGGCCAACGTCCTGACTTTC.

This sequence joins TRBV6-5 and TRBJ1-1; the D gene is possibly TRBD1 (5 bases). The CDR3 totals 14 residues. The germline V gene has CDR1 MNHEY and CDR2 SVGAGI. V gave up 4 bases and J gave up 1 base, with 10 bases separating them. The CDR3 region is CASSLQGPNTEAFF. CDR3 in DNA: TGTGCCAGCAGTTTGCAGGGACCGAACACTGAAGCTTTCTTT.

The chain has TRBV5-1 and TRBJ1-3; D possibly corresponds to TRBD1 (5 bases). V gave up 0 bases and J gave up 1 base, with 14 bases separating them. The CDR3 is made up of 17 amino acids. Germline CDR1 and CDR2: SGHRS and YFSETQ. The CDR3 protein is CASSLGFEGPSGNTIYF. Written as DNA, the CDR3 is TGCGCCAGCAGCTTGGGCTTCGAGGGACCGTCTGGAAACACCATATATTTT.

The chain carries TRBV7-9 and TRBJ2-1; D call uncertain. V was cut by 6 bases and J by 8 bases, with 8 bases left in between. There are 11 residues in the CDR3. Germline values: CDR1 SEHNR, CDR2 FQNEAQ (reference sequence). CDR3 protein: CASSGSDEQFF. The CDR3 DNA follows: TGTGCCAGCAGTGGGTCGGATGAGCAGTTCTTC.

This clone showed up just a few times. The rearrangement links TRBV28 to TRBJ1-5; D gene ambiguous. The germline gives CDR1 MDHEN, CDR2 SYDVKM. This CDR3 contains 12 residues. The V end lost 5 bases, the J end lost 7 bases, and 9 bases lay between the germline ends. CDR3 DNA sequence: TGTGCCAGCAGTCTAACACGACAGCCCCAGCATTTT. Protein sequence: CASSLTRQPQHF.

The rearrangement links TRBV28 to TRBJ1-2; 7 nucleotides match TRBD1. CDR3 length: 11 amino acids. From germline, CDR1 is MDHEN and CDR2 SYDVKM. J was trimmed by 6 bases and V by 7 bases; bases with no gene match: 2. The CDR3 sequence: CASTQGDGYTF. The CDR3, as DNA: TGTGCCAGCACCCAGGGGGATGGCTACACCTTC.

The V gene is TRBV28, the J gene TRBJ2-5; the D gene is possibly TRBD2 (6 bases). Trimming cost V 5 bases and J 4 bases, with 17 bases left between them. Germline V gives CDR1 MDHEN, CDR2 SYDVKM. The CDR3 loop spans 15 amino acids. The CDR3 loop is CASSLDGRSGETQYF. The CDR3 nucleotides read TGTGCCAGCAGTCTAGACGGGAGATCGGGAGAGACCCAGTACTTC.

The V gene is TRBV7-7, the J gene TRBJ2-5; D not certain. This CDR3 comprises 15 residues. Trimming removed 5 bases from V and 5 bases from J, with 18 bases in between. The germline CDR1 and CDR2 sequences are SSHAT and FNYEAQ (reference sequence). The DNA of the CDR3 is TGTGCCAGCAGCCCGGGTGGAAGAGATGGCGAGACCCAGTACTTC. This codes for CASSPGGRDGETQYF.

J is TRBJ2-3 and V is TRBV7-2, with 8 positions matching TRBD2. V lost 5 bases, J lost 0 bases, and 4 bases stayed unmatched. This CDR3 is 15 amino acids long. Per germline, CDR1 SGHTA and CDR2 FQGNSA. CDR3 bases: TGTGCCAGCAGCCGGGGGGGGGCTAGCACAGATACGCAGTATTTT. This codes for CASSRGGASTDTQYF.

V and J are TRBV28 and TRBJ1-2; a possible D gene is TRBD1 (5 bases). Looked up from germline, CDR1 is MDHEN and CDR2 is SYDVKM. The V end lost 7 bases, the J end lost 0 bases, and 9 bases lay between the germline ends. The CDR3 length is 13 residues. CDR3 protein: CASTQGANYGYTF. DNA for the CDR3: TGTGCCAGCACTCAGGGAGCTAACTATGGCTACACCTTC.

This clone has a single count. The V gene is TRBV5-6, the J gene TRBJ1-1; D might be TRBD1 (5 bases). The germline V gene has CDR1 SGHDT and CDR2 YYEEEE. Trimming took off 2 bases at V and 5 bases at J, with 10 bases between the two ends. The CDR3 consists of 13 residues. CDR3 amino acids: CASSLGARTEAFF. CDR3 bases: TGTGCCAGCAGCTTAGGGGCGCGTACTGAAGCTTTCTTT.

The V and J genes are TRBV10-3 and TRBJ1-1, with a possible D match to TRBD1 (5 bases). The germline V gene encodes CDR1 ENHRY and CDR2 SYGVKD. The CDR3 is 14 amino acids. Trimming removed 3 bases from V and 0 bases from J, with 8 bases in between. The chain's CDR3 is CAISEPGLNTEAFF. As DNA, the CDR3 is TGTGCCATCAGTGAACCGGGACTGAACACTGAAGCTTTCTTT.

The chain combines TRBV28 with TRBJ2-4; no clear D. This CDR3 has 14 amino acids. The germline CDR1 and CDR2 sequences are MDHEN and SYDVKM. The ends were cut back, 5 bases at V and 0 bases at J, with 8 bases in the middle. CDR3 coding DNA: TGTGCCAGCAGTGCTTTCCTAGCCAAAAACATTCAGTACTTC. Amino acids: CASSAFLAKNIQYF. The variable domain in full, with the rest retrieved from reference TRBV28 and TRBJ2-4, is DVKVTQSSRYLVKRTGEKVFLECVQDMDHENMFWYRQDPGLGLRLIYFSYDVKMKEKGDIPEGYSVSREKKERFSLILESASTNQTSMYLCASSAFLAKNIQYFGAGTRLSVL.